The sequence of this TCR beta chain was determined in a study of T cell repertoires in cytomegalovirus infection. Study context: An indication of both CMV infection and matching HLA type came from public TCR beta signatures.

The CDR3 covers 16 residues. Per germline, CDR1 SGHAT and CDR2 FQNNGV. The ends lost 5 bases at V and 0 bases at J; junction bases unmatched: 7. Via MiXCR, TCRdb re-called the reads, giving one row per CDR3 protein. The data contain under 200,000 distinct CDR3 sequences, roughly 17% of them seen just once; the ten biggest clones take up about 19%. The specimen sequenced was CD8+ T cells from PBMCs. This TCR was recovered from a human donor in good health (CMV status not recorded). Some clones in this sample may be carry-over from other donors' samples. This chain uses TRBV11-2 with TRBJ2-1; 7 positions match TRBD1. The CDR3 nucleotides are TGTGCCAGCAGCAAGGGACAGTGGGGCTCCTACAATGAGCAGTTCTTC. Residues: CASSKGQWGSYNEQFF.